This T cell receptor beta chain stems from a study of post-analysis software for immune sequencing data. Study information: As for disease course, relapsing-remitting, secondary progressive and progressive-relapsing multiple sclerosis were all included.

The TCR beta cDNA libraries carried unique molecular identifiers. The yield from roughly 1 to 10 million T cells was around 500,000 cDNA molecules in total. TCRdb reprocessed the PCR reads with MiXCR, giving one entry per CDR3 protein. The data hold more than 450,000 distinct CDR3 sequences, with approximately 31% observed a single time. This receptor was obtained from a girl aged 2 to 17 with multiple sclerosis. The sequenced sample was blood.

As DNA, the CDR3 is TGCAGCGTTGAAGATCCGAGGGGGTATGGCTACACCTTC. It specifies CSVEDPRGYGYTF. This sequence joins TRBV29-1 and TRBJ1-2; possible D gene TRBD1, 6 bases. CDR1 is SQVTM and CDR2 is ANQGSEA in the germline V gene. The V end was cut by 0 bases, the J end by 5 bases, with 10 bases between. This CDR3 has 13 residues.